The sequence of this TCR beta chain was determined in a study of shared clonotypes between healthy human individuals. As handled by the study authors: For the immunoSEQ data, sequences were junction-only without quality scores, so filtering differed. This table comes from immunoSEQ multiplex PCR, and its TCRdb copy is limited to in-frame clones, with some not included. The DNA was the basis for D and trimming; V, J and clone size are from that table. The sample consists of about 2.3 million clones, just over 90% of them appearing once. General observations from the study: Relative to clonotypes present in all four donors, those not shared had lower generation probabilities.

CD45RA+ naive and CD45RA-negative memory subsets were separated from CD4+ cells. CDR3 length: 16 residues. Germline V gene lookup returns CDR1 SGHRS and CDR2 YFSETQ. V shed 1 base and J shed 4 bases, with 14 bases lying between them. In regard to this clone: Its specificity is not known.

This chain uses TRBV5-1 with TRBJ2-2; either TRBD1 or TRBD2 may supply D (5 bases each). This sequence originates from a man younger than 30 in good health. Some clones in this sample may be carry-over from other donors' samples. The sequenced sample consisted of naive CD4+ T cells from PBMCs. The subset was: CD45RA+ positively selected. The CDR3 nucleotides read TGCGCCAGCAGCTTGAACGGGGACGTGTTCACCGGGGAGCTGTTTTTT. This encodes CASSLNGDVFTGELFF.